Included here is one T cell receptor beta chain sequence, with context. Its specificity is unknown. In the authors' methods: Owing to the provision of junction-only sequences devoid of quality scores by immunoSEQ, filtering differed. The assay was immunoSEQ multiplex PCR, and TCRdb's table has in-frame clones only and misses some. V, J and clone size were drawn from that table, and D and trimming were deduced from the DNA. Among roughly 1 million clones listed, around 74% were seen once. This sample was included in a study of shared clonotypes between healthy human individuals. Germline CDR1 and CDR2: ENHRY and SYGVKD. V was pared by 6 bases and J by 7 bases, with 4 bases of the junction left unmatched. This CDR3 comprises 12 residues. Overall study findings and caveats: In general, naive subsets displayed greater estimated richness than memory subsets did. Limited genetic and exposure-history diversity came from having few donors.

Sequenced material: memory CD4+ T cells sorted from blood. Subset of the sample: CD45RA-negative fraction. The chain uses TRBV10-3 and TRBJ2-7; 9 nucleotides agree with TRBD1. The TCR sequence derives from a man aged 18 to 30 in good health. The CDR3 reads CAISGTGMEQYF. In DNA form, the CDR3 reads TGTGCCATCAGCGGGACAGGGATGGAGCAGTACTTC.